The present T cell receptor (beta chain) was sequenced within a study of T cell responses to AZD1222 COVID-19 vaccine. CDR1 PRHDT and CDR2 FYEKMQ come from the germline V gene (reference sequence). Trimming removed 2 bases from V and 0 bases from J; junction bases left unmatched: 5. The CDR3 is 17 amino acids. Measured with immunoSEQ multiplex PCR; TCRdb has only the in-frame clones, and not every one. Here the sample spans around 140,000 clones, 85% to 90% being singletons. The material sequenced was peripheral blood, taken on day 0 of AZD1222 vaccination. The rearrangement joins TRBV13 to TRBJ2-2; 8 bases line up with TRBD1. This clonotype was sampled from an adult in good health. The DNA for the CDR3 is TGTGCCAGCAGCTTACCCCCGACAGGGGCGAACACCGGGGAGCTGTTTTTT. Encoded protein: CASSLPPTGANTGELFF.